This TCR beta chain comes out of a study of T-cell reconstitution after alpha-beta-depleted transplantation in children. V was pared by 4 bases and J by 4 bases, with 4 bases of the junction left unmatched. Germline V lookup: CDR1 SGHDT, CDR2 YYEEEE. The CDR3 is made up of 14 amino acids. TCRbeta library preparation incorporated unique molecular identifiers. TCRdb redid the calling of the PCR reads with MiXCR, one entry per CDR3 protein. The data hold 150,000 to 200,000 distinct CDR3 sequences, with approximately 6.6% observed a single time. Ten or more counts support this clonotype. Sequenced here: PBMCs from the stem cell graft donor, sampled from the stem cell graft. The TCR originated in a human donor who donated a stem cell graft to a child with Wiskott-Aldrich syndrome. The V and J genes are TRBV5-6 and TRBJ2-3, with TRBD1 identical over 9 bases. CDR3 sequence reads: CASSPGQGADTQYF. The DNA for the CDR3 is TGTGCCAGCAGCCCGGGACAGGGTGCAGATACGCAGTATTTT.